Below are 14 T cell receptor beta chains sequenced from a single sample in a study of shared clonotypes between healthy human individuals. Produced via immunoSEQ multiplex PCR; TCRdb's table is partial and in-frame only. The sample lists some 2.1 million clones, around 95% seen once, with 0.13% in the top ten. Sequencing was done on a sample of naive CD4+ T cells sorted from blood. This sample's subset: CD45RA+ positively selected. The source is a man younger than 35 in good health.

The chain employs TRBV4-3 and TRBJ2-5, with D unresolved. Trimming cost V 0 bases and J 3 bases, with 2 bases left between them. CDR1 LGHNA and CDR2 YSLEER come from the germline V gene. The CDR3 is 12 amino acids. CDR3 sequence: CASSQDKETQYF. The DNA for the CDR3 is TGCGCCAGCAGCCAAGATAAAGAGACCCAGTACTTC.

The chain links TRBV5-1 to TRBJ2-1; no definite D call. Trimming pared 1 base from V and 9 bases from J, leaving 14 bases between. Germline V gene sequence: CDR1 SGHRS, CDR2 YFSETQ. The CDR3 contains 14 residues. The CDR3 sequence: CASSLNNQYGEQFF. CDR3 sequence (DNA): TGCGCCAGCAGCTTGAATAATCAGTATGGTGAGCAGTTCTTC.

This rearrangement joins TRBV2 to TRBJ2-1; 7 bases are shared with TRBD2. The CDR3 loop spans 13 amino acids. V lost 7 bases, J lost 3 bases, and 3 bases stayed unmatched. Germline loops: CDR1 SNHLY, CDR2 FYNNEI. As DNA, the CDR3 is TGTGCCAGCAAGGCTAGCGGCTACAATGAGCAGTTCTTC. Translation gives CASKASGYNEQFF.

A note on this clone: At the DNA level, this CDR3 is encoded by other sequences in the same sample as well. The chain carries TRBV7-9 and TRBJ2-7; D not certain. Germline values: CDR1 SEHNR, CDR2 FQNEAQ (reference sequence). V gave up 1 base and J gave up 3 bases, with 10 bases separating them. This CDR3 has 14 residues. The CDR3 nucleotides read TGTGCCAGCAGCTTAGGAACTGGATTCTACGAGCAGTACTTC. Protein product: CASSLGTGFYEQYF. Looking up the rest from reference TRBV7-9 and TRBJ2-7 gives the full variable domain: DTGVSQNPRHKITKRGQNVTFRCDPISEHNRLYWYRQTLGQGPEFLTYFQNEAQLEKSRLLSDRFSAERPKGSFSTLEIQRTEQGDSAMYLCASSLGTGFYEQYFGPGTRLTVT.

The rearrangement uses TRBV28 and TRBJ2-5; no definite D call. V dropped 2 bases and J dropped 5 bases, with 6 bases sitting between them. The CDR3 spans 12 residues. The germline gives CDR1 MDHEN, CDR2 SYDVKM. CDR3 region: CASSLTWETQYF. The CDR3 bases are TGTGCCAGCAGTTTAACGTGGGAGACCCAGTACTTC.

V is TRBV4-2 and J is TRBJ1-2, with D unresolved. Deletions cut 1 base from V and 14 bases from J, with 20 bases between. The CDR3 is 14 amino acids. Per germline, CDR1 LGHNA and CDR2 YNFKEQ. CDR3 DNA sequence: TGTGCCAGCAGCCAAGGGCGGGCCGCTCCTCCAAGGACCTTC. This gives the protein CASSQGRAAPPRTF.

As DNA, the CDR3 is TGCGCCAGCAGTGAGTCTCACAGTAACACCGGGGAGCTGTTTTTT. Residues: CASSESHSNTGELFF. The chain has TRBV10-2 and TRBJ2-2; D is unresolved. This CDR3 has 15 amino acids. Germline CDR1 is WSHSY and CDR2 is SAAADI. The V gene lost 0 bases and the J gene lost 2 bases, with 7 bases spanning the gap.

The chain carries TRBV6-1 and TRBJ2-7; possible D gene TRBD1, 5 bases. Deletions cut 6 bases from V and 0 bases from J, with 15 bases between. Germline CDR1 reads MNHNS; CDR2 reads SASEGT. The CDR3 covers 15 residues. CDR3 protein: CASRERQLTSYEQYF. CDR3 sequence (DNA): TGTGCCAGCAGAGAGAGACAGCTTACCTCCTACGAGCAGTACTTC.

The rearrangement uses TRBV6-5 and TRBJ1-5; 7 nucleotides line up with TRBD1. The CDR3 has 14 amino acids. Per the germline V gene, CDR1 is MNHEY and CDR2 is SVGAGI. V lost 6 bases and J lost 2; bases outside the gene matches: 4. CDR3 DNA: TGTGCCAGCAGCCTAACAGGGGGCAATCAGCCCCAGCATTTT. It yields the protein CASSLTGGNQPQHF.

V usage is TRBV6-5 and J usage is TRBJ2-2, with 9 positions matching TRBD1. Looked up from germline, CDR1 is MNHEY and CDR2 is SVGAGI. J gave up 3 bases and V 6 bases, and 5 bases lay outside the gene matches. The CDR3 has 15 residues. In DNA, the CDR3 is TGTGCCAGCAGCAGGACAGGGGCAGACACCGGGGAGCTGTTTTTT. Its protein is CASSRTGADTGELFF.

The CDR3 DNA follows: TGTGCCAGCAGCGTAGGCGGGGGAAGGGCCAATGAGCAGTTCTTC. Its translation: CASSVGGGRANEQFF. The rearrangement links TRBV9 to TRBJ2-1, with TRBD2 identical over 7 bases. The germline V gene encodes CDR1 SGDLS and CDR2 YYNGEE. With 0 bases clipped from V and 6 bases from J, the junction kept 6 bases outside the gene matches. The CDR3 contains 15 residues.

The rearrangement links TRBV6-5 to TRBJ2-7, with 12 bases aligning to TRBD2. Looked up from germline, CDR1 is MNHEY and CDR2 is SVGAGI. Trimming took 6 bases from V and 6 from J; bases not matched to a gene: 9. CDR3 length: 15 residues. In DNA form, the CDR3 reads TGTGCCAGCAGGGAATTCCCGGGACTAGCGGGCGAGCAGTACTTC. It specifies CASREFPGLAGEQYF.

Of note for this clone: A read error may account for a junction end that differs from germline. The rearrangement uses TRBV5-1 and TRBJ2-3, with TRBD2 as a possible D gene (5 bases). This CDR3 contains 12 residues. Per germline, CDR1 SGHRS and CDR2 YFSETQ. CDR3 loop: CASSVSGDKQYF. The CDR3 DNA sequence: TGCGCCAGCAGCGTCAGCGGAGATAAGCAGTATTTT.

The CDR3 DNA reads TGCGCCAGCAGCCGGGTCGCAGGGGGAGGGGAAAAACTGTTTTTT. Its protein product is CASSRVAGGGEKLFF. The rearrangement uses TRBV5-1 and TRBJ1-4; 7 bases agree with TRBD1. This CDR3 comprises 15 residues. In germline, CDR1 is SGHRS, CDR2 YFSETQ. J gave up 8 bases and V 4 bases, and 11 bases lay outside the gene matches.